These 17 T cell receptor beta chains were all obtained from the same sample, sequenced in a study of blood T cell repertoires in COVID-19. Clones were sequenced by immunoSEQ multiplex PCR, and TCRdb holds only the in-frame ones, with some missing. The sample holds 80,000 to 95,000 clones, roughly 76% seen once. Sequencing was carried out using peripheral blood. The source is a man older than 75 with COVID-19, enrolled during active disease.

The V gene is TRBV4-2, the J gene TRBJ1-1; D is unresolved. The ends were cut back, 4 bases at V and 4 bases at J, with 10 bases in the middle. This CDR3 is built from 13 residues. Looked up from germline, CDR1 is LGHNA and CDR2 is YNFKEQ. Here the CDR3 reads CASSPSRGTEAFF. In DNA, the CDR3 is TGTGCCAGCAGCCCATCGCGGGGCACTGAAGCTTTCTTT.

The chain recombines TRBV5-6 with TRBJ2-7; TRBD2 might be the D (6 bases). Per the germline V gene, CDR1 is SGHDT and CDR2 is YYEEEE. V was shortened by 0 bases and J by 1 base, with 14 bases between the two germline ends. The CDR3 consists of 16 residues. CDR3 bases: TGTGCCAGCAGCTTGGGGAGCGGGCCGAGATCCTACGAGCAGTACTTC. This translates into CASSLGSGPRSYEQYF.

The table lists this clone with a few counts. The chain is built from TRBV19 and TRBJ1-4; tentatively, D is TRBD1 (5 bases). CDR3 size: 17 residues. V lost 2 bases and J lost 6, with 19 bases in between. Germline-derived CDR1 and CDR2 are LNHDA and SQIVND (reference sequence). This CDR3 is CASSILFSSRVDEKLFF. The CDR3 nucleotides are TGTGCCAGTAGTATACTTTTTAGCTCCAGGGTGGATGAAAAACTGTTTTTT.

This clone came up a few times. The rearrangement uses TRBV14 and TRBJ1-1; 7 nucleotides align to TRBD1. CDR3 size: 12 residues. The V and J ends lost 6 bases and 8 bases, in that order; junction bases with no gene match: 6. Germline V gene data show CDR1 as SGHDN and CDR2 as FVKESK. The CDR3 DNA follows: TGTGCCAGCAGTCGGTACAGGGGAGAAGCTTTCTTT. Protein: CASSRYRGEAFF.

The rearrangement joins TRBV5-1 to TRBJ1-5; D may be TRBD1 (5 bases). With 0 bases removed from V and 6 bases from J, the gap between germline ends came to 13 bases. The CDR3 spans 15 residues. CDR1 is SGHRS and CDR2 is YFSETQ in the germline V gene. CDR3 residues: CASSLAGGKSQPQHF. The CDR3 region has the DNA TGCGCCAGCAGCTTGGCCGGGGGTAAGAGTCAGCCCCAGCATTTT. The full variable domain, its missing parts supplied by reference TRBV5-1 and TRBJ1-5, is KAGVTQTPRYLIKTRGQQVTLSCSPISGHRSVSWYQQTPGQGLQFLFEYFSETQRNKGNFPGRFSGRQFSNSRSEMNVSTLELGDSALYLCASSLAGGKSQPQHFGDGTRLSIL.

The CDR3 DNA reads as TGCGCCAGCAGCCAAGATCGAGGGACAGGGGCCAGGAATCAGCCCCAGCATTTT. Its protein product is CASSQDRGTGARNQPQHF. The chain is built from TRBV4-1 and TRBJ1-5; 10 bases line up with TRBD1. This CDR3 is built from 18 residues. Germline V gene sequence: CDR1 MGHRA, CDR2 YSYEKL. The trim removed 0 bases at V and 4 bases at J, leaving 9 bases unmatched.

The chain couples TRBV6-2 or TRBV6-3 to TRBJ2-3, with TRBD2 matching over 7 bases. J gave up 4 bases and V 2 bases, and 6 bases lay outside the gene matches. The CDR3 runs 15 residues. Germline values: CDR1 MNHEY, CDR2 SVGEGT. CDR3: CASSYPRGSPDTQYF. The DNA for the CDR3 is TGTGCCAGCAGTTACCCGCGGGGGTCTCCAGATACGCAGTATTTT.

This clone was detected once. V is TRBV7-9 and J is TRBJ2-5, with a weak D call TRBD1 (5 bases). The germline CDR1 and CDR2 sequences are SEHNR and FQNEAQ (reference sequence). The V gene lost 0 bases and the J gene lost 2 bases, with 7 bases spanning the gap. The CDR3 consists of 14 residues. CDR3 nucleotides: TGTGCCAGCAGCTTAGCGGGGCTACAAGAGACCCAGTACTTC. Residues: CASSLAGLQETQYF.

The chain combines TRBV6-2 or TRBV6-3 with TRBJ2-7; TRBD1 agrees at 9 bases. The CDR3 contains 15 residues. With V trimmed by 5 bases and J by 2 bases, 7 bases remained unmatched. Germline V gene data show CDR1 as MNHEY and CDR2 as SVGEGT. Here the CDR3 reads CASSPTGGITYEQYF. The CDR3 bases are TGTGCCAGCAGTCCGACAGGGGGTATTACCTACGAGCAGTACTTC.

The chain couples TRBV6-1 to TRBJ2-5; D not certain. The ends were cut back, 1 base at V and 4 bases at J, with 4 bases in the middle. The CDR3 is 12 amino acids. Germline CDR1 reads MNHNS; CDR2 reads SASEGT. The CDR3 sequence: CASSEVRETQYF. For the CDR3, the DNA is TGTGCCAGCAGTGAAGTTCGAGAGACCCAGTACTTC.

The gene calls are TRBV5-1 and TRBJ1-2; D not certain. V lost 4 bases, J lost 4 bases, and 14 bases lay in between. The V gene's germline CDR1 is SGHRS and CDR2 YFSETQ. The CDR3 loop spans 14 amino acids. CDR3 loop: CASSPQSGIYGYTF. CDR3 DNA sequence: TGCGCCAGCAGCCCTCAATCAGGAATCTATGGCTACACCTTC.

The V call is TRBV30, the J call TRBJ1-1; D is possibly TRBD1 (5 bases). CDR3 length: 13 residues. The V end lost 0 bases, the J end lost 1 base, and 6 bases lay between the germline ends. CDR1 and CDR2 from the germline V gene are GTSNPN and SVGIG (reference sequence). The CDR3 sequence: CAWSVQANTEAFF. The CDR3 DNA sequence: TGTGCCTGGAGTGTACAGGCGAACACTGAAGCTTTCTTT.

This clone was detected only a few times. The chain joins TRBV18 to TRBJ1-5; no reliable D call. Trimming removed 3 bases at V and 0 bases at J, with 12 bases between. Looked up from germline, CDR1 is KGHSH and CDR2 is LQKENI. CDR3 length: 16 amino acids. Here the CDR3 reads CASSPGGAYSNQPQHF. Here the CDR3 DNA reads TGTGCCAGCTCACCCGGCGGAGCCTATAGCAATCAGCCCCAGCATTTT.

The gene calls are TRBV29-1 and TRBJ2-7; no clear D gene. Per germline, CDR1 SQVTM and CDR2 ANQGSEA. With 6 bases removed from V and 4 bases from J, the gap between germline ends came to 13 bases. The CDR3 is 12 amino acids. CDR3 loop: CSVDLEEYEQYF. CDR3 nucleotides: TGCAGCGTCGACCTAGAAGAGTACGAGCAGTACTTC.

In DNA, the CDR3 is TGCAGTGCTAGTCGTCTATCCTACGAGCAGTACTTC. Translating it yields CSASRLSYEQYF. The chain employs TRBV20-1 and TRBJ2-7; D is ambiguous. The CDR3 runs 12 residues. Deletions cut 3 bases from V and 1 base from J, with 7 bases between. Germline V gene data show CDR1 as DFQATT and CDR2 as SNEGSKA (reference sequence).

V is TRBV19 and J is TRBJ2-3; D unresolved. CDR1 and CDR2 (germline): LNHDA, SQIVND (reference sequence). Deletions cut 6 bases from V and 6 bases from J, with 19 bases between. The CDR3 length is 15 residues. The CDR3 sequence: CASSPEFRGMDTQYF. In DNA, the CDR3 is TGTGCCAGTAGCCCTGAGTTTAGAGGAATGGATACGCAGTATTTT.

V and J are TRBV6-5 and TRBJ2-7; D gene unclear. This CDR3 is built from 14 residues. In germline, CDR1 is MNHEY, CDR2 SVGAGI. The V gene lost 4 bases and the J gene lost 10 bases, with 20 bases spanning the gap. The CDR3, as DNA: TGTGCCAGCAGTTCATCACAGATGTCCGGAACACAGTACTTC. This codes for CASSSSQMSGTQYF.